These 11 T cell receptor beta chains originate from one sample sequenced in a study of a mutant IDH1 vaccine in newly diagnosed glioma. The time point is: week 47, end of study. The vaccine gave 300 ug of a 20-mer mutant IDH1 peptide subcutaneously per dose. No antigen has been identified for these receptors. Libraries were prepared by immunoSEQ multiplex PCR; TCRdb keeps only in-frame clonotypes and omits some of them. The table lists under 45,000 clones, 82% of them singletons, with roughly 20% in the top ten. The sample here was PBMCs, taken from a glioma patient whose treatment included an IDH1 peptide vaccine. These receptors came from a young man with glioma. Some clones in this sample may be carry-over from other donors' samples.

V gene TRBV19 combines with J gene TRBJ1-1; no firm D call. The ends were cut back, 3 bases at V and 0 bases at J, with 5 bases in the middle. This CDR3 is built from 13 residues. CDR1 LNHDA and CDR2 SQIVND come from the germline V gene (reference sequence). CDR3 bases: TGTGCCAGTAGTATTTCGGTGAACACTGAAGCTTTCTTT. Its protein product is CASSISVNTEAFF.

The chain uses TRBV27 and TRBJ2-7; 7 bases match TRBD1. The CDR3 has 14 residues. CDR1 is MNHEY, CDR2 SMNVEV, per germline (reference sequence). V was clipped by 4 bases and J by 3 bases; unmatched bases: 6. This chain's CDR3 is CASSSPDRVYEQYF. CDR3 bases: TGTGCCAGCAGTTCCCCCGACAGGGTCTACGAGCAGTACTTC.

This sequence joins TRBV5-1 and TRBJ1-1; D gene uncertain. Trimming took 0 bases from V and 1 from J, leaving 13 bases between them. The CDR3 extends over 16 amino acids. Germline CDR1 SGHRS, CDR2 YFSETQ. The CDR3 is CASSLEGQYENTEAFF. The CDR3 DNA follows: TGCGCCAGCAGCTTGGAAGGGCAGTATGAGAACACTGAAGCTTTCTTT.

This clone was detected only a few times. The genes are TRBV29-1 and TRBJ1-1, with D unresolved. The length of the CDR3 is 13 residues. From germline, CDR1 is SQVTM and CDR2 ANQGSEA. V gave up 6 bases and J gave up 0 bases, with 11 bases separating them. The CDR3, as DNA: TGCAGCGTGAGGACGGGCCTGAACACTGAAGCTTTCTTT. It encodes CSVRTGLNTEAFF.

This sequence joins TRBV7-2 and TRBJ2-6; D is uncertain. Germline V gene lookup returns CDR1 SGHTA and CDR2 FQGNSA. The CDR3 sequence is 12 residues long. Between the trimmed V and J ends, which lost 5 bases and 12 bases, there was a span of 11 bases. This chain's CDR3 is CASSARIGVLTF. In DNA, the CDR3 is TGTGCCAGCAGCGCCCGGATCGGCGTCCTGACTTTC.

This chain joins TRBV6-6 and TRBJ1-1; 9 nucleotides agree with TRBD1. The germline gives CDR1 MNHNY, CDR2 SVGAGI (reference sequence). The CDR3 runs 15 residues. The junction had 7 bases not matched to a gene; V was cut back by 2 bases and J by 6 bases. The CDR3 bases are TGTGCCAGCAGTTACCCGGGGACAGGGATGCCTGAAGCTTTCTTT. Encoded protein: CASSYPGTGMPEAFF.

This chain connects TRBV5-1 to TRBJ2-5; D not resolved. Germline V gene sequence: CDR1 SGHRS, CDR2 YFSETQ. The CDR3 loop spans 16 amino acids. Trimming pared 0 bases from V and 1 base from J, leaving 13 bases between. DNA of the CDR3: TGCGCCAGCAGCTTGGGACAAGCACTGTCCCAAGAGACCCAGTACTTC. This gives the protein CASSLGQALSQETQYF.

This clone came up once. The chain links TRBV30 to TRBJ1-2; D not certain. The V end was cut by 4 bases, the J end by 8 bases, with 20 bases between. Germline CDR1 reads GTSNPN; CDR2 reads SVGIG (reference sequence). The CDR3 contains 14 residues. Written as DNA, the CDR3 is TGTGCCTGGATCACACCCCGGGCAGTCCCGGGCTACACCTTC. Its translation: CAWITPRAVPGYTF. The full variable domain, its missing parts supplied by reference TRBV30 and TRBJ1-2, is SQTIHQWPATLVQPVGSPLSLECTVEGTSNPNLYWYRQAAGRGLQLLFYSVGIGQISSEVPQNLSASRPQDRQFILSSKKLLLSDSGFYLCAWITPRAVPGYTFGSGTRLTVV.

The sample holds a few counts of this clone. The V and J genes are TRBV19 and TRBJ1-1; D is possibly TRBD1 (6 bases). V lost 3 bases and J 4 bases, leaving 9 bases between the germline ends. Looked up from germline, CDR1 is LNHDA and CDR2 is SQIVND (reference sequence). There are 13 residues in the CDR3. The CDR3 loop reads CASSMGGGTEAFF. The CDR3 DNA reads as TGTGCCAGTAGTATGGGAGGGGGCACTGAAGCTTTCTTT.

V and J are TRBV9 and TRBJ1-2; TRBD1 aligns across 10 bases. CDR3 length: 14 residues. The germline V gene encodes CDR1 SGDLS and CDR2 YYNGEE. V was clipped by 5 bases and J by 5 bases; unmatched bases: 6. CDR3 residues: CASSEDRGGYGYTF. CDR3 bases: TGTGCCAGCAGTGAGGACAGGGGGGGGTATGGCTACACCTTC. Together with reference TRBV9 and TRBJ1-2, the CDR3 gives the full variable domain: DSGVTQTPKHLITATGQRVTLRCSPRSGDLSVYWYQQSLDQGLQFLIQYYNGEERAKGNILERFSAQQFPDLHSELNLSSLELGDSALYFCASSEDRGGYGYTFGSGTRLTVV.

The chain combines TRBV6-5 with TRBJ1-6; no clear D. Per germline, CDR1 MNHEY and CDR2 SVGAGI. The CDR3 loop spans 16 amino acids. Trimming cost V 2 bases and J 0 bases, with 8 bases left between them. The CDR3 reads CASSYDLYSYNSPLHF. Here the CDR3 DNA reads TGTGCCAGCAGTTACGATTTATACTCCTATAATTCACCCCTCCACTTT.